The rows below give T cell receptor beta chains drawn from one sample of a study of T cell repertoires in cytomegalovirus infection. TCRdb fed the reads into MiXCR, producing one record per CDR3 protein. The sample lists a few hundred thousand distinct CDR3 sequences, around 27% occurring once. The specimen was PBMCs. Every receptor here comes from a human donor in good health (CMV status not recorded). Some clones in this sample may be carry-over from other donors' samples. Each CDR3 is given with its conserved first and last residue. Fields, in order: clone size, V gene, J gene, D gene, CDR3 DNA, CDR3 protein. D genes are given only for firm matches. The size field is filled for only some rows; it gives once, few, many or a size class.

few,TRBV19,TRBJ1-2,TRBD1,TGTGCCAGTAGTATAAGGGGGGACAGGGTCTATGGCTACACCTTC,CASSIRGDRVYGYTF
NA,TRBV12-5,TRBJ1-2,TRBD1,TGTGCTAGTGGGGGGGACAGGGGCACTGGCTACACCTTC,CASGGDRGTGYTF
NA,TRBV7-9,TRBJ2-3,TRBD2,TGTGCCAGCACGGAGCTAGCGGGAGAGTATACGCAGTATTTT,CASTELAGEYTQYF
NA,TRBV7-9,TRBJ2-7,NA,TGTGCCAGCAGCTTAGATAGGTCGCGGAGCTCCTACGAGCAGTACTTC,CASSLDRSRSSYEQYF
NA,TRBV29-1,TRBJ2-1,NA,TGCAGCTCCTTACCCCAGGGCGATGAGCAGTTCTTC,CSSLPQGDEQFF
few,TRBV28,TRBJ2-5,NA,TGTGCCAGCAGTCCCTCCGCAGCGGTTGACCAAGAGACCCAGTACTTC,CASSPSAAVDQETQYF
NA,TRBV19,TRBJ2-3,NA,TGTGCCAGTAGTATAGGGTCCCGGGGCAGGTCCCTCACAGATACGCAGTATTTT,CASSIGSRGRSLTDTQYF
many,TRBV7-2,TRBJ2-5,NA,TGTGCCAGCACCTCTGCAGGGAACCGCGTGGGCACCCAGTACTTC,CASTSAGNRVGTQYF
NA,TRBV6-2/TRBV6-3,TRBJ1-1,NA,TGTGCCAGCAGTTACCTCAGGGGAGGGACTGAAGCTTTCTTT,CASSYLRGGTEAFF
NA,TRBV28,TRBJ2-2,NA,TGTGCCAGCAGTTCCCCGCGGGACCTCAAGGAGCTGTTTTTT,CASSSPRDLKELFF
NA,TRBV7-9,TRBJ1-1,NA,TGTGCCAGCATCCCTTCAGGACGGGGGAACACTGAAGCTTTCTTT,CASIPSGRGNTEAFF
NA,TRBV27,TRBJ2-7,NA,TGTGCCAGCGGCACCACCTACGAGCAGTACTTC,CASGTTYEQYF
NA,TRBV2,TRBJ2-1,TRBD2,TGTGCCAGCAGTGAAAGGACTAGCGGGAGGACCATGGACAATGAGCAGTTCTTC,CASSERTSGRTMDNEQFF
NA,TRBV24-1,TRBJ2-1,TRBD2,TGTGCCACCAGTGACTCGGGACTAGCGGGAGAGAATGAGCAGTTCTTC,CATSDSGLAGENEQFF
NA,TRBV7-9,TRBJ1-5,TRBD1,TGTGCCAGCAGGGGACAGGGGGCGAGTCAGCCCCAGCATTTT,CASRGQGASQPQHF